The entry below gives a single T cell receptor (beta chain) sequence along with its context. Treatment in this sample: randomized to nivolumab then ipilimumab (arm A) or the reverse (arm B). CDR1 is MNHEY and CDR2 is SMNVEV in the germline V gene (reference sequence). With 3 bases removed from V and 5 bases from J, the gap between germline ends came to 5 bases. The CDR3 is made up of 12 amino acids. Sequencing used immunoSEQ multiplex PCR; TCRdb keeps in-frame clones, though not all of them. The sample has some 6,900 clones, 70% to 80% seen once. These data come from a study of sequential checkpoint blockade in melanoma. The overall study: First-line arms were nivolumab then ipilimumab, or the reverse, randomized 1:1. Both treatment sequences were followed by maintenance nivolumab.

The clonotype comes from a human donor with melanoma. The source was CD8+ T cells sorted from blood (inferred from file names), collected from a patient given nivolumab and ipilimumab in sequence. V is TRBV27 and J is TRBJ2-1; D not certain. In DNA form, the CDR3 reads TGTGCCAGCAGTTTCAACAACAATGAGCAGTTCTTC. Encoded protein: CASSFNNNEQFF.